These 25 T cell receptor beta chains originate from one sample sequenced in a study of blood T cell repertoires in COVID-19 (dated by TCRdb to about 2020). Libraries were prepared through the immunoSEQ multiplex PCR assay. Here the immuneACCESS table is served through TCRdb, limited to in-frame sequences with V and J called. Missing clones are a known gap in these copies; in checked studies unresolved V genes cover under half, and the rest lacks a known reason. The table for this sample lists 350,000 to 500,000 clones; around 90% of them were counted only once. Roughly 0.84% of the sample comes from the top ten. Sequenced sample: peripheral blood. The source of these receptors is a man aged 18 to 29 with COVID-19, enrolled during active disease.

This chain joins TRBV10-3 and TRBJ1-2; D remains unclear. The length of the CDR3 is 15 residues. V was shortened by 6 bases and J by 2 bases, with 16 bases between the two germline ends. The germline CDR1 and CDR2 sequences are ENHRY and SYGVKD. In nucleotides, the CDR3 is TGTGCCATCAGGAATTTTGAGGCGGAAAACTATGGCTACACCTTC. Translating gives CAIRNFEAENYGYTF.

The genes are TRBV2 and TRBJ2-5; 7 bases fit TRBD2. The CDR3 is made up of 14 amino acids. Germline loops: CDR1 SNHLY, CDR2 FYNNEI. The junction had 10 bases not matched to a gene; V was cut back by 7 bases and J by 5 bases. The DNA for the CDR3 is TGTGCCAGCATAGGCACTAGCGCCAGGGAGACCCAGTACTTC. Its translation is CASIGTSARETQYF.

This clone was picked up a small number of times. The chain combines TRBV7-2 with TRBJ1-1, with D perhaps TRBD1 (6 bases). Germline V CDR1 and CDR2: SGHTA, FQGNSA. The length of the CDR3 is 12 residues. Trimming shortened V by 1 base and J by 8 bases, and 8 bases separated the two germline ends. DNA of the CDR3: TGTGCCAGCAGCTTAGAGGGGGTGGAAGCTTTCTTT. Its protein is CASSLEGVEAFF. The entire variable domain, with the rest obtained from reference TRBV7-2 and TRBJ1-1, is as follows: GAGVSQSPSNKVTEKGKDVELRCDPISGHTALYWYRQSLGQGLEFLIYFQGNSAPDKSGLPSDRFSAERTGGSVSTLTIQRTQQEDSAVYLCASSLEGVEAFFGQGTRLTVV.

CDR3 protein: CASSFGGTDTQYF. DNA of the CDR3: TGTGCCAGCAGCTTCGGGGGTACAGATACGCAGTATTTT. The chain couples TRBV7-8 to TRBJ2-3; the D gene is possibly TRBD2 (6 bases). The length of the CDR3 is 13 residues. Trimming pared 3 bases from V and 3 bases from J, leaving 7 bases between. Looked up from germline, CDR1 is SGHVS and CDR2 is FQNEAQ.

This clone has only a few counts. V usage is TRBV5-4 and J usage is TRBJ1-3; no clear D. Per the germline V gene, CDR1 is SGHNT and CDR2 is YYREEE (reference sequence). The V end lost 4 bases, the J end lost 8 bases, and 13 bases lay between the germline ends. The CDR3 loop spans 13 amino acids. CDR3 in amino acids: CASSKAPGDTIYF. Here the CDR3 DNA reads TGTGCCAGCAGCAAAGCCCCCGGGGACACCATATATTTT. The entire variable domain, with the rest obtained from reference TRBV5-4 and TRBJ1-3, is as follows: ETGVTQSPTHLIKTRGQQVTLRCSSQSGHNTVSWYQQALGQGPQFIFQYYREEENGRGNFPPRFSGLQFPNYSSELNVNALELDDSALYLCASSKAPGDTIYFGEGSWLTVV.

This clone has a handful of counts. The rearrangement joins TRBV19 to TRBJ1-4, with 8 bases aligning to TRBD1. CDR3 length: 13 amino acids. V lost 9 bases to trimming and J lost 6 bases; unmatched junction nucleotides: 6. The germline gives CDR1 LNHDA, CDR2 SQIVND (reference sequence). CDR3 protein: CASDGQGHEKLFF. The CDR3 region has the DNA TGTGCCAGCGACGGACAGGGCCATGAAAAACTGTTTTTT.

The V call is TRBV27, the J call TRBJ2-1, with 7 bases aligning to TRBD2. Germline CDR1 MNHEY, CDR2 SMNVEV (reference sequence). V shed 5 bases, J shed 0 bases, and the junction held 7 bases outside the gene matches. The CDR3 consists of 16 residues. CDR3 sequence reads: CASSTTVAGSYNEQFF. The CDR3 nucleotides read TGTGCCAGCAGTACCACAGTAGCGGGCTCCTACAATGAGCAGTTCTTC.

The rearrangement links TRBV7-2 to TRBJ1-5; D gene unclear. CDR1 is SGHTA and CDR2 is FQGNSA in the germline V gene. The CDR3 covers 15 residues. V lost 3 bases and J 0 bases, leaving 9 bases between the germline ends. The CDR3 is CASSLGPYSNQPQHF. The CDR3 DNA is TGTGCCAGCAGCTTGGGCCCCTATAGCAATCAGCCCCAGCATTTT.

This clone turned up a few times. This chain joins TRBV5-1 and TRBJ2-7, with D unresolved. Trimming took 0 bases from V and 6 from J, leaving 16 bases between them. Germline CDR1 reads SGHRS; CDR2 reads YFSETQ. The CDR3 has 15 amino acids. This CDR3 reads CASSLGSSGLTEQYF. CDR3 DNA sequence: TGCGCCAGCAGCTTGGGATCCTCCGGTCTTACCGAGCAGTACTTC.

The gene calls are TRBV6-5 and TRBJ2-1; D unresolved. Deletions cut 5 bases from V and 10 bases from J, with 15 bases between. Germline V gene sequence: CDR1 MNHEY, CDR2 SVGAGI. This CDR3 has 13 residues. The DNA of the CDR3 is TGTGCCAGCAGTATTCTACGCGCGGAGGAGCAGTTCTTC. Translated, it gives CASSILRAEEQFF.

Of note for this clone: Within the sample, other DNA sequences also encode this same CDR3. CDR3 DNA: TGTGCCAGCAGTTTGGGCGAGAACACTGAAGCTTTCTTT. Amino acids: CASSLGENTEAFF. The gene calls are TRBV3-1 (or the pseudogene TRBV3-2) and TRBJ1-1, with no clear D. Germline V lookup: CDR1 LGHDT, CDR2 YNNKEL (reference sequence). CDR3 length: 13 amino acids. V lost 6 bases and J 1 base, leaving 9 bases between the germline ends.

In the case of this clone: It may be a read error: a sequence one base away is much more abundant. This chain connects TRBV7-9 to TRBJ2-3; 14 bases agree with TRBD2. Germline CDR1 SEHNR, CDR2 FQNEAQ (reference sequence). Trimming took 4 bases from V and 1 from J; bases not matched to a gene: 4. CDR3 size: 17 residues. CDR3 in DNA: TGTGCCAGCAGCTCGGGACTAGCGGGGGCCCGCACAGATACGCAGTATTTT. It codes for CASSSGLAGARTDTQYF.

The sample holds one count of this clone. This chain uses TRBV5-1 with TRBJ1-1; unclear D gene. The germline CDR1 and CDR2 sequences are SGHRS and YFSETQ. The CDR3 extends over 13 amino acids. The V end was cut by 7 bases, the J end by 6 bases, with 16 bases between. CDR3 region: CASGGPRHSEAFF. The DNA of the CDR3 is TGCGCCAGCGGAGGGCCACGACACTCTGAAGCTTTCTTT.

This clone appeared a single time. CDR3 coding DNA: TGTGCCAGCAGCTTGAGCCATCCGAACACTGAAGCTTTCTTT. Amino acids: CASSLSHPNTEAFF. The V and J genes are TRBV7-8 and TRBJ1-1; D gene ambiguous. The CDR3 sequence is 14 residues long. V lost 3 bases and J 1 base, leaving 9 bases between the germline ends. Germline-derived CDR1 and CDR2 are SGHVS and FQNEAQ. The variable domain in full, completed from reference TRBV7-8 and TRBJ1-1, reads GAGVSQSPRYKVAKRGQDVALRCDPISGHVSLFWYQQALGQGPEFLTYFQNEAQLDKSGLPSDRFFAERPEGSVSTLKIQRTQQEDSAVYLCASSLSHPNTEAFFGQGTRLTVV.

The rearrangement joins TRBV19 to TRBJ2-7; 12 bases are a match to TRBD1. CDR1 and CDR2 from the germline V gene are LNHDA and SQIVND (reference sequence). With V trimmed by 5 bases and J by 4 bases, 3 bases remained unmatched. The CDR3 consists of 14 residues. In DNA, the CDR3 is TGTGCCAGTAGTTGGGGACAGGGGGCATACGAGCAGTACTTC. This sequence encodes CASSWGQGAYEQYF.

The chain has TRBV21-1 and TRBJ2-5; TRBD2, the table's D call, was not compared with the DNA. TRBV21-1 is reported as a pseudogene. The CDR3 runs 16 residues. Written as DNA, the CDR3 is TGTGCCAGCAGCAAAGAAATGACACTAGGTGCCGAGACCCAGTACTTC. Translation: CASSKEMTLGAETQYF.

The chain is built from TRBV5-8 and TRBJ2-1; D is possibly TRBD1 (5 bases). Between the trimmed V and J ends, which lost 1 base and 6 bases, there was a span of 11 bases. CDR3 length: 14 residues. Germline V lookup: CDR1 SGHTS, CDR2 YDEGEE. CDR3: CASSLYGQGNEQFF. CDR3 DNA sequence: TGTGCCAGCAGCTTGTATGGACAAGGCAATGAGCAGTTCTTC.

The chain is built from TRBV19 and TRBJ2-1; weak D call: TRBD2 (5 bases). Per the germline V gene, CDR1 is LNHDA and CDR2 is SQIVND (reference sequence). Trimming removed 9 bases at V and 8 bases at J, with 8 bases between. The CDR3 sequence is 10 residues long. This CDR3 is CASGDYEQFF. The CDR3 nucleotides are TGTGCCAGCGGGGATTATGAGCAGTTCTTC.

The J gene is TRBJ1-5, the V gene TRBV18; maybe TRBD1 (5 bases). This CDR3 has 15 amino acids. Trimming left V 1 base short and J 4 bases short, with 11 bases between. CDR1 and CDR2 (germline): KGHSH, LQKENI. CDR3 loop: CASSPLGQGNQPQHF. The CDR3 nucleotides read TGTGCCAGCTCACCACTCGGGCAGGGTAATCAGCCCCAGCATTTT. Based on the CDR3 plus reference TRBV18 and TRBJ1-5, the full variable domain is NAGVMQNPRHLVRRRGQEARLRCSPMKGHSHVYWYRQLPEEGLKFMVYLQKENIIDESGMPKERFSAEFPKEGPSILRIQQVVRGDSAAYFCASSPLGQGNQPQHFGDGTRLSIL.

The rearrangement uses TRBV5-1 and TRBJ2-2; 10 bases line up with TRBD2. Germline V lookup: CDR1 SGHRS, CDR2 YFSETQ. V lost 4 bases, J lost 3 bases, and 6 bases stayed unmatched. CDR3 size: 16 residues. CDR3 protein: CASSPSSGGYTGELFF. CDR3 bases: TGCGCCAGCAGCCCCTCTAGCGGGGGTTACACCGGGGAGCTGTTTTTT.

This chain uses TRBV12-3 or TRBV12-4 with TRBJ2-7; the D gene is possibly TRBD2 (5 bases). V lost 1 base, J lost 6 bases, and 7 bases lay in between. CDR3 size: 12 residues. The CDR3 region has the DNA TGTGCCAGCAGTTTAGGCGGGCCCGAGCAGTACTTC. It yields the protein CASSLGGPEQYF.

The DNA of the CDR3 is TGCAGCACACACCGGACTAGCGGGAGCACAGATACGCAGTATTTT. Protein product: CSTHRTSGSTDTQYF. The rearrangement joins TRBV29-1 to TRBJ2-3; 11 bases are shared with TRBD2. This CDR3 comprises 15 residues. The J segment lost 0 bases and the V segment lost 8 bases, leaving 7 bases of the junction unmatched. CDR1 is SQVTM, CDR2 ANQGSEA, per germline.

The V gene is TRBV15, the J gene TRBJ2-1; 8 bases are shared with TRBD1. Germline-derived CDR1 and CDR2 are LNHNV and YYDKDF (reference sequence). There are 17 residues in the CDR3. J was trimmed by 12 bases and V by 0 bases; bases with no gene match: 16. CDR3 coding DNA: TGTGCCACCAGCAGAGATTTGGGCCGAACAGGGGGGATAGGGCAGTTCTTC. Its translation is CATSRDLGRTGGIGQFF.

The chain couples TRBV28 to TRBJ1-4; D perhaps matches TRBD1 (6 bases). Trimming took 5 bases from V and 6 from J, leaving 13 bases between them. From germline, CDR1 is MDHEN and CDR2 SYDVKM. The CDR3 spans 14 residues. CDR3 sequence: CASSQSGTYEKLFF. The DNA of the CDR3 is TGTGCCAGCAGTCAATCCGGGACATATGAAAAACTGTTTTTT.

This rearrangement joins TRBV5-1 to TRBJ2-4; D not resolved. The CDR3 loop spans 13 amino acids. V was clipped by 6 bases and J by 3 bases, with 10 bases between them. Per germline, CDR1 SGHRS and CDR2 YFSETQ. Here the CDR3 DNA reads TGCGCCAGCAATGAAGCTGGCAAAAACATTCAGTACTTC. Residues: CASNEAGKNIQYF. The full variable domain, rest sourced from reference TRBV5-1 and TRBJ2-4, is KAGVTQTPRYLIKTRGQQVTLSCSPISGHRSVSWYQQTPGQGLQFLFEYFSETQRNKGNFPGRFSGRQFSNSRSEMNVSTLELGDSALYLCASNEAGKNIQYFGAGTRLSVL.